What follows describes a single T cell receptor (beta chain). This table comes from immunoSEQ multiplex PCR, and its TCRdb copy is limited to in-frame clones, with some not included. The table has some 110,000 clones, 75% to 90% seen once. This sample is part of a study of T cell responses to AZD1222 COVID-19 vaccine. The receptor was derived from an adult who received the AZD1222 COVID-19 vaccine. Material: peripheral blood, obtained 28 days after the second AZD1222 dose.

In DNA, the CDR3 is TGTGCCAGCGTCGCTAACTATGGCTACACCTTC. As protein: CASVANYGYTF. V gene TRBV28 combines with J gene TRBJ1-2, with D uncertain. The CDR3 has 11 amino acids. The germline gives CDR1 MDHEN, CDR2 SYDVKM. The V and J ends lost 8 bases and 0 bases respectively, with 4 bases between them.